This TCR beta chain originates from a study of T cell changes during pregnancy in multiple sclerosis. This clone is a singleton in its sample. The table came from immunoSEQ multiplex PCR; TCRdb's copy has only in-frame clones and leaves some out. The sample comprises tens of thousands of clones, about nine tenths of which are singletons, and around 10% rests with the top ten. In germline, CDR1 is LNHDA, CDR2 SQIVND (reference sequence). The CDR3 runs to 15 residues. The J segment lost 6 bases and the V segment lost 5 bases, leaving 9 bases of the junction unmatched. The chain combines TRBV19 with TRBJ1-5, with 8 bases aligning to TRBD1. Sequencing was performed on CD8+ T cells from peripheral blood mononuclear cells, taken after pregnancy. The clonotype originates from a female donor with multiple sclerosis, enrolled in a pregnancy study. CDR3 residues: CASSGETGVSQPQHF. CDR3 in DNA: TGTGCCAGTAGTGGAGAGACAGGGGTATCTCAGCCCCAGCATTTT.